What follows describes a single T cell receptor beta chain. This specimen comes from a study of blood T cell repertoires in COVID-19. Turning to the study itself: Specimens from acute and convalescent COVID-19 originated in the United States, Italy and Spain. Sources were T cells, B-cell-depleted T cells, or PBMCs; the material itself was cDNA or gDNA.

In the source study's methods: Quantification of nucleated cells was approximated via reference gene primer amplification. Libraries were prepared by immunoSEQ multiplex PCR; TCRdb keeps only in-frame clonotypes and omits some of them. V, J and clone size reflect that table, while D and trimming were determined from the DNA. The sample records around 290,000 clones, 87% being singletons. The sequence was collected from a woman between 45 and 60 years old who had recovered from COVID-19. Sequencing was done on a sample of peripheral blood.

CDR3 bases: TGTGCCCGCGCAGGGGGCGGCACAGATACGCAGTATTTT. Residues: CARAGGGTDTQYF. The genes are TRBV30 and TRBJ2-3; 8 bases line up with TRBD1. This CDR3 is built from 13 residues. J gave up 1 base and V 8 bases, and 5 bases lay outside the gene matches. Germline V gene lookup returns CDR1 GTSNPN and CDR2 SVGIG (reference sequence).